This TCR beta chain derives from a study of blood T cell repertoires in COVID-19. Study in general: Spain, Italy and the United States supplied samples that represented acute and convalescent COVID-19. From T cells, B-cell-depleted T cells, or PBMCs came the material, which was cDNA or gDNA.

CDR1 and CDR2 (germline): MNHNY, SVGAGI (reference sequence). Trimming took 6 bases from V and 6 from J; bases not matched to a gene: 3. The CDR3 totals 12 residues. Study processing details: How many nucleated cells were present was estimated from reference gene primer amplification. The protocol was immunoSEQ multiplex PCR, while the TCRdb copy is restricted to in-frame clones and leaves out a portion. Clonal size and the V and J genes are those of that table, whereas D and trimming came from the DNA. In the table there are about 100,000 clones, about 88% of which are singletons. The TCR originated in a human donor in a cohort sampled during active COVID-19. This chain uses TRBV6-6 with TRBJ2-7, with 9 bases aligning to TRBD1. Sequenced material: peripheral blood. In DNA, the CDR3 is TGTGCCAGCAGGGTGACAGGGGGCGAGCAGTACTTC. Translated, it gives CASRVTGGEQYF.